This TCR beta chain was found in a study of regulatory T cells in long-lasting Graves disease. Overall study: Recently diagnosed Graves' patients had received antithyroid drugs for under 3 months.

V dropped 5 bases and J dropped 4 bases, with 15 bases sitting between them. Germline V CDR1 and CDR2: SQVTM, ANQGSEA. The CDR3 is 13 residues long. Sequencing libraries for TCR beta were prepared with iRepertoire HTBI primers and Arm-PCR of CDR3 regions. In TCRdb, the multiplex PCR reads were re-called with MiXCR into one record per CDR3 protein. The sample holds 620,000 or so distinct CDR3 sequences, roughly 16% seen once. This clonotype was counted at least ten times. Time point given: newly diagnosed GD, antithyroid drugs for less than 3 months. Following extraction of RNA from PBMCs, that RNA was used to make the TCR library. The data also belong to a second study, concerning T cells in Graves' hyperthyroidism and ophthalmopathy.

The source is a young woman with Graves disease. The chain has TRBV29-1 and TRBJ2-7; D not resolved. Sequencing was performed on peripheral blood mononuclear cells (PBMCs), taken at new diagnosis, from a patient treated with antithyroid drugs. The CDR3 sequence: CSVYTDTWYEQYF. DNA for the CDR3: TGCAGCGTTTACACCGACACCTGGTACGAGCAGTACTTC.